One and the same sample provided the 12 T cell receptor beta chains below, sequenced in a study of blood T cell repertoires in COVID-19. Generated by immunoSEQ multiplex PCR, the TCRdb table keeps only in-frame clones and is missing some. This sample yields some 68,000 clones, of which 80% to 90% are seen a single time; under 3% belongs to the top ten. The specimen was peripheral blood. The receptor set was obtained from a man aged 45 to 65 with acute or convalescent COVID-19.

This chain uses TRBV4-3 with TRBJ2-3; 11 bases align to TRBD2. CDR1 and CDR2 (germline): LGHNA, YSLEER. Germline trimming cut 4 bases from V and 4 bases from J; bases unmatched to any gene: 16. The CDR3 is made up of 19 amino acids. The CDR3 region is CASSPETSGNARGADTQYF. The CDR3 nucleotides are TGCGCCAGCAGCCCTGAGACTAGCGGGAACGCACGGGGAGCAGATACGCAGTATTTT.

The chain has TRBV4-3 and TRBJ2-6; D is possibly TRBD1 (6 bases). Germline CDR1 is LGHNA and CDR2 is YSLEER. V gave up 5 bases and J gave up 2 bases, with 22 bases separating them. This CDR3 spans 19 amino acids. For the CDR3, the DNA is TGCGCCAGCAGCAACAGCAACAGGGTTATCTCGGCTGGGGCCAACGTCCTGACTTTC. It is translated as CASSNSNRVISAGANVLTF.

The CDR3 coding sequence is TGTGCCAGTAGTTCCCGGCTCCTAGCTAACTATGGCTACACCTTC. Protein product: CASSSRLLANYGYTF. This sequence joins TRBV19 and TRBJ1-2, with D uncertain. There are 15 residues in the CDR3. V lost 5 bases and J 0 bases, leaving 13 bases between the germline ends. Germline-derived CDR1 and CDR2 are LNHDA and SQIVND (reference sequence). Filled out from reference TRBV19 and TRBJ1-2, the complete variable domain reads DGGITQSPKYLFRKEGQNVTLSCEQNLNHDAMYWYRQDPGQGLRLIYYSQIVNDFQKGDIAEGYSVSREKKESFPLTVTSAQKNPTAFYLCASSSRLLANYGYTFGSGTRLTVV.

The chain carries TRBV4-1 and TRBJ1-1, with 7 nucleotides matching TRBD1. The length of the CDR3 is 15 residues. Trimming at V came to 3 bases and at J to 0 bases, leaving 4 bases not matched to a gene. Germline lookup yields CDR1 MGHRA and CDR2 YSYEKL. Written as DNA, the CDR3 is TGCGCCAGCAGCCAGGCAGGGGGTATGAACACTGAAGCTTTCTTT. It translates to CASSQAGGMNTEAFF.

V and J are TRBV6-5 and TRBJ2-7, with TRBD1 identical over 7 bases. CDR1 is MNHEY and CDR2 is SVGAGI in the germline V gene. The trim removed 6 bases at V and 3 bases at J, leaving 2 bases unmatched. The CDR3 totals 12 residues. This chain's CDR3 is CASRTGFYEQYF. The CDR3 DNA follows: TGTGCCAGCAGGACAGGGTTCTACGAGCAGTACTTC.

J is TRBJ1-5 and V is TRBV12-3 or TRBV12-4; D perhaps matches TRBD1 (5 bases). Trimming took off 6 bases at V and 5 bases at J, with 11 bases between the two ends. The CDR3 runs to 13 residues. This CDR3 is CASSWGDYQPQHF. CDR3 sequence (DNA): TGTGCCAGCAGCTGGGGGGATTATCAGCCCCAGCATTTT.

This rearrangement joins TRBV28 to TRBJ1-1, with 8 bases matching TRBD1. The junction had 7 bases not matched to a gene; V was cut back by 6 bases and J by 4 bases. This CDR3 comprises 14 residues. Germline-derived CDR1 and CDR2 are MDHEN and SYDVKM. CDR3 in DNA: TGTGCCAGCAGGGAGGACAGGGAAGGCACTGAAGCTTTCTTT. Translated: CASREDREGTEAFF.

The chain couples TRBV6-2 or TRBV6-3 to TRBJ2-1, with TRBD1 identical over 8 bases. Germline CDR1 MNHEY, CDR2 SVGEGT. The CDR3 runs to 14 residues. V shed 4 bases and J 6 bases; nucleotides not matched to a gene: 5. Here the CDR3 DNA reads TGTGCCAGCAGTTGGGACAGGACCTCCAATGAGCAGTTCTTC. This encodes CASSWDRTSNEQFF.

The chain combines TRBV5-1 with TRBJ2-1, with 8 bases fitting TRBD2. CDR1 is SGHRS, CDR2 YFSETQ, per germline. The ends lost 4 bases at V and 0 bases at J; junction bases unmatched: 3. The CDR3 length is 15 residues. Written as DNA, the CDR3 is TGCGCCAGCAGCGTAGCGGGGAGCTCCTACAATGAGCAGTTCTTC. Residues: CASSVAGSSYNEQFF.

The chain couples TRBV7-9 to TRBJ2-1; D is undetermined. Trimming removed 5 bases from V and 7 bases from J, with 18 bases in between. The CDR3 is 15 residues long. Per the germline V gene, CDR1 is SEHNR and CDR2 is FQNEAQ (reference sequence). The CDR3 DNA reads as TGTGCCAGCAGCCCTGTAGGCGAGGCATGGAATGAGCAGTTCTTC. Its protein is CASSPVGEAWNEQFF.

The chain links TRBV12-5 to TRBJ1-5; TRBD1 is a possible D gene (5 bases). Germline V gene sequence: CDR1 LGHNT, CDR2 FRNRAP. V gave up 1 base and J gave up 3 bases, with 22 bases separating them. The CDR3 spans 19 residues. CDR3 in amino acids: CASGLALGAGPRDNQPQHF. The CDR3 DNA follows: TGTGCTAGTGGTTTGGCACTTGGAGCGGGACCAAGGGACAATCAGCCCCAGCATTTT.

The chain's CDR3 is CASSRQRVGGGYTF. The DNA of the CDR3 is TGTGCCAGCAGCAGACAGAGAGTCGGGGGAGGCTACACCTTC. The chain combines TRBV28 with TRBJ1-2, with D possibly TRBD1 on 5 matching bases. From germline, CDR1 is MDHEN and CDR2 SYDVKM. V gave up 6 bases and J gave up 8 bases, with 19 bases separating them. This CDR3 is built from 14 residues.